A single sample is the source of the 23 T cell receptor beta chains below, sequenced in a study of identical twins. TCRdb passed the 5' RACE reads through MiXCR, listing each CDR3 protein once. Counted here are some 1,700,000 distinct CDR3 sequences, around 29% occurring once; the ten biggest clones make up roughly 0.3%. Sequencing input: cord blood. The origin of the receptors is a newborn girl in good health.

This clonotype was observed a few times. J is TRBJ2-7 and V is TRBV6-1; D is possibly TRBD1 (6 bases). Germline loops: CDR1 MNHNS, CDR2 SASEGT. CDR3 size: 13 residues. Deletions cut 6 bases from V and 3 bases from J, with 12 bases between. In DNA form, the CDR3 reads TGTGCCAGCAGATCGCTCAGGGGCTACGAGCAGTACTTC. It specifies CASRSLRGYEQYF.

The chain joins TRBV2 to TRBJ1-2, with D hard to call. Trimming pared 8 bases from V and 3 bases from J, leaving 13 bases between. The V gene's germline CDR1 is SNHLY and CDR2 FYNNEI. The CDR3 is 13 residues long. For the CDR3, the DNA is TGTGCCAGCGCCACCAAGAGAGACTATGGCTACACCTTC. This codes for CASATKRDYGYTF.

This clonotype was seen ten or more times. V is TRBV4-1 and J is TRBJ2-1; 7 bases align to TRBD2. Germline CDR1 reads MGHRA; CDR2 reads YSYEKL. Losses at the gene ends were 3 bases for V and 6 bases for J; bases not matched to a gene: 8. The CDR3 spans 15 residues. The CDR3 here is CASSQLGLAVNEQFF. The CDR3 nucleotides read TGCGCCAGCAGCCAGCTTGGTCTAGCGGTCAATGAGCAGTTCTTC.

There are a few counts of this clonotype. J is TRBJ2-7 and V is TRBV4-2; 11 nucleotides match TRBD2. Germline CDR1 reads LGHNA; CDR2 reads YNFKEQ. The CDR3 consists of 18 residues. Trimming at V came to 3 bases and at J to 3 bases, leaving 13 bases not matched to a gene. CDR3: CASSQYKLLAGDYYEQYF. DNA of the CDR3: TGTGCCAGCAGCCAGTATAAGTTACTAGCGGGAGACTACTACGAGCAGTACTTC.

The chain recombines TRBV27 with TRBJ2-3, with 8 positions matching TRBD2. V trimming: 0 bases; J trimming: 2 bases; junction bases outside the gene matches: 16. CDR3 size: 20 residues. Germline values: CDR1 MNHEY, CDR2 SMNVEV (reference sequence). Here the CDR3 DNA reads TGTGCCAGCAGTTTATCGGCGGGAGGACTTCCACTAACGAACACAGATACGCAGTATTTT. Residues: CASSLSAGGLPLTNTDTQYF.

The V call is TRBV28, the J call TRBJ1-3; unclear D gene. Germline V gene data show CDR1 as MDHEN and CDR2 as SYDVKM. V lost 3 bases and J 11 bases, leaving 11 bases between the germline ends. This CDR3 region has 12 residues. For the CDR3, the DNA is TGTGCCAGCAGTTTTCGGGTGGAGGCCATATATTTT. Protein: CASSFRVEAIYF. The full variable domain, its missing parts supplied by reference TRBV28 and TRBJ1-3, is DVKVTQSSRYLVKRTGEKVFLECVQDMDHENMFWYRQDPGLGLRLIYFSYDVKMKEKGDIPEGYSVSREKKERFSLILESASTNQTSMYLCASSFRVEAIYFGEGSWLTVV.

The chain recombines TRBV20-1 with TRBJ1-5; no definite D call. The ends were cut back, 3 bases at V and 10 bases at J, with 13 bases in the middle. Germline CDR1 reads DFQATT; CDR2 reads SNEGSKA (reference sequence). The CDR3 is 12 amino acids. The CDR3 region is CSASRGREPQHF. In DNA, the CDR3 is TGCAGTGCTAGTCGAGGGAGAGAACCCCAGCATTTT.

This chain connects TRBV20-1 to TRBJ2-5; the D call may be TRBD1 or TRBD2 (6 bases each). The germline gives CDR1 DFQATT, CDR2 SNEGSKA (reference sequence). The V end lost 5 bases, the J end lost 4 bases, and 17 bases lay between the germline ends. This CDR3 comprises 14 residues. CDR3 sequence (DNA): TGCAGTGCTCGACGGACAGAGGGAGGAGAGACCCAGTACTTC. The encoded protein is CSARRTEGGETQYF.

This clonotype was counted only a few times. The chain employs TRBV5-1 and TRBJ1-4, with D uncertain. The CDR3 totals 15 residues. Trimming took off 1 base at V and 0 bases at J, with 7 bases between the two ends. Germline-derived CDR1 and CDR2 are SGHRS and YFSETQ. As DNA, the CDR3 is TGCGCCAGCAGCTTGTACGGGCCAACTAATGAAAAACTGTTTTTT. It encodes CASSLYGPTNEKLFF.

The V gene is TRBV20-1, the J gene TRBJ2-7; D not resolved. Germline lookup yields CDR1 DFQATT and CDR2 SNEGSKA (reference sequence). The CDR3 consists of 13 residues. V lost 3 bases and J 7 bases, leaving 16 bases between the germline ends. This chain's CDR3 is CSASPASSGEQYF. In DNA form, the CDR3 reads TGCAGTGCTAGTCCCGCCAGCTCTGGGGAGCAGTACTTC.

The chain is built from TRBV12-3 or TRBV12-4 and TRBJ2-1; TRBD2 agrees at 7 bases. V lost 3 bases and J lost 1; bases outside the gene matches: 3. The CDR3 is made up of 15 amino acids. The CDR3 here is CASSFSGLSYNEQFF. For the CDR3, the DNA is TGTGCCAGCAGTTTTTCGGGACTATCCTACAATGAGCAGTTCTTC.

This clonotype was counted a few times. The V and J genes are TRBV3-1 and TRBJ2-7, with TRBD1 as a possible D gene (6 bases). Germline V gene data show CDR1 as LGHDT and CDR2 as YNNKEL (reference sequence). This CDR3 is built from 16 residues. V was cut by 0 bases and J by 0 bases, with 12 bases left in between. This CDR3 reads CASSQDGGGTSYEQYF. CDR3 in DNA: TGTGCCAGCAGCCAAGATGGGGGCGGAACCTCCTACGAGCAGTACTTC.

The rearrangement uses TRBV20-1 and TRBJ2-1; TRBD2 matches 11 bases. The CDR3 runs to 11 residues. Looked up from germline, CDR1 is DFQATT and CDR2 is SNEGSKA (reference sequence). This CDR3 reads CMTSGISEQFF. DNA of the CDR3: TGCATGACTAGCGGGATTAGTGAGCAGTTCTTC.

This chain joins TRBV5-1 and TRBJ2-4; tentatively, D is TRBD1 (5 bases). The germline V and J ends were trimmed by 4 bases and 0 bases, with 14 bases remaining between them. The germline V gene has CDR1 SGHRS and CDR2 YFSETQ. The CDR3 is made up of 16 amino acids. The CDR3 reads CASSSRSGLAKNIQYF. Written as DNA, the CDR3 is TGCGCCAGCAGCAGCAGATCAGGGCTAGCCAAAAACATTCAGTACTTC.

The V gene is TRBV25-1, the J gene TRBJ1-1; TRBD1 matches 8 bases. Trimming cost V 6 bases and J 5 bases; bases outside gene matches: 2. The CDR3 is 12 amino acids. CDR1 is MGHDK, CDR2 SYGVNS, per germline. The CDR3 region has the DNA TGTGCCAGCAGCAGGGGGCTAACTGAAGCTTTCTTT. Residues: CASSRGLTEAFF.

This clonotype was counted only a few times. The CDR3 here is CSAVAGGTDTQYF. CDR3 coding DNA: TGCAGTGCTGTAGCGGGAGGCACAGATACGCAGTATTTT. The rearrangement links TRBV20-1 to TRBJ2-3; 9 positions agree with TRBD2. Germline V CDR1 and CDR2: DFQATT, SNEGSKA (reference sequence). J was trimmed by 1 base and V by 5 bases; bases with no gene match: 1. The CDR3 is made up of 13 amino acids.

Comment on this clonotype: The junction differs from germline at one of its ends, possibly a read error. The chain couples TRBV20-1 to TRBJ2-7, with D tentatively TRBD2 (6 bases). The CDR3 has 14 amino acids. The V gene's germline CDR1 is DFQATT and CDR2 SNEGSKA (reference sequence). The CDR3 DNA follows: TGCAGTGCCAAGAGAGGGACTTCTTCCTACGAGCGGTACTTC. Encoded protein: CSAKRGTSSYERYF.

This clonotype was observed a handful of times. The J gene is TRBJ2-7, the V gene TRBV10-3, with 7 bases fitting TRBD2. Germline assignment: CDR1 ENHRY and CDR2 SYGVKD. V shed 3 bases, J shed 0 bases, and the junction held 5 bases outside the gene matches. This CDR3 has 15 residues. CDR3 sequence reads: CAISDRTRSSYEQYF. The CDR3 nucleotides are TGTGCCATCAGTGACCGGACTAGGAGCTCCTACGAGCAGTACTTC.

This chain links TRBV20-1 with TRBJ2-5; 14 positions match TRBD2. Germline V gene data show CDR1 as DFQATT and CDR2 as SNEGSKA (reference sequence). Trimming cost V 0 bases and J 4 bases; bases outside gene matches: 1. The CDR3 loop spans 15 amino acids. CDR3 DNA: TGCAGTGCTAGAGATGGACTAGCGGGGGGAGAGACCCAGTACTTC. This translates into CSARDGLAGGETQYF.

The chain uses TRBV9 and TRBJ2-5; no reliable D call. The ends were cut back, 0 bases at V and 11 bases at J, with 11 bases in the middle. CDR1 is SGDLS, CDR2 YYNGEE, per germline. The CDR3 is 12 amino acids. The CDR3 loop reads CASSVERDEQYF. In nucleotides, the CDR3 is TGTGCCAGCAGCGTAGAAAGGGATGAGCAGTACTTC. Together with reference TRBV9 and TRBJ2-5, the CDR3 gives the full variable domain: DSGVTQTPKHLITATGQRVTLRCSPRSGDLSVYWYQQSLDQGLQFLIQYYNGEERAKGNILERFSAQQFPDLHSELNLSSLELGDSALYFCASSVERDEQYFGPGTRLLVL.

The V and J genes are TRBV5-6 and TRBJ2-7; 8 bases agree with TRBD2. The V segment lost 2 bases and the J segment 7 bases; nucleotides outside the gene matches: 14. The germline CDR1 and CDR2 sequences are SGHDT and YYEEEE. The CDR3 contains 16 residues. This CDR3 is CASSFVNSGTRAEQYF. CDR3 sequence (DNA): TGTGCCAGCAGCTTTGTCAATTCCGGGACTAGGGCTGAGCAGTACTTC.

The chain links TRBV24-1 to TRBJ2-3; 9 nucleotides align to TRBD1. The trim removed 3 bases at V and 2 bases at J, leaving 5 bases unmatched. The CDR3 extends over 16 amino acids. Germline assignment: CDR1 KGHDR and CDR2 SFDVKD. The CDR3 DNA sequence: TGTGCCACCAGTGATCCCCGGACAGGGGACACAGATACGCAGTATTTT. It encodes CATSDPRTGDTDTQYF.

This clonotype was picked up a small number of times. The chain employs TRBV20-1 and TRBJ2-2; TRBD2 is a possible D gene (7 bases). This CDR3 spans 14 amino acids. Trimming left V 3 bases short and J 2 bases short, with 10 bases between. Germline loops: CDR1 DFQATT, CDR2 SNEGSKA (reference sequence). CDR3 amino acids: CSASGGRNTGELFF. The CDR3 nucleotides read TGCAGTGCTAGCGGGGGGCGAAACACCGGGGAGCTGTTTTTT.